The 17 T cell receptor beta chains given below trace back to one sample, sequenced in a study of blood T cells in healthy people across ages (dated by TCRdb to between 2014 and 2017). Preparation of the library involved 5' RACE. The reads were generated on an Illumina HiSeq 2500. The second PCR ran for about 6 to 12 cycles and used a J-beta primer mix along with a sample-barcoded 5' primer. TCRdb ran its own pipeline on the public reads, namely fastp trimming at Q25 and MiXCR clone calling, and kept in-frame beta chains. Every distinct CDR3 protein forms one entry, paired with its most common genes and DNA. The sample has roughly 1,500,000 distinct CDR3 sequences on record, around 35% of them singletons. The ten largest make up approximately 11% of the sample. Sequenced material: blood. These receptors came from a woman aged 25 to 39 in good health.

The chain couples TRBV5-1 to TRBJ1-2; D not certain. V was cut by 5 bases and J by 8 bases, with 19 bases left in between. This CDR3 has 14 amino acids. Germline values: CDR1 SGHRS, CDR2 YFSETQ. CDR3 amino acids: CASRREQTCGGYTF. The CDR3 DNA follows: TGCGCCAGCAGACGGGAACAGACGTGTGGGGGCTACACCTTC.

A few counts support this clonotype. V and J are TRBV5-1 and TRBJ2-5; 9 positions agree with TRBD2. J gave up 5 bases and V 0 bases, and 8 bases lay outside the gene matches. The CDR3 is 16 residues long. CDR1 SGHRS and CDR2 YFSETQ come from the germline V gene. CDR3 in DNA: TGCGCCAGCAGCTTGGTTGGCCTAGCGGGGTTGGAGACCCAGTACTTC. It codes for CASSLVGLAGLETQYF.

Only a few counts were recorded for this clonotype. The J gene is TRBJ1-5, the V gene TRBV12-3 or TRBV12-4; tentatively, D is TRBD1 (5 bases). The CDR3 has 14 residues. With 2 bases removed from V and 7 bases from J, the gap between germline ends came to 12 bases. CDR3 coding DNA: TGTGCCAGCAGTTTAATTGGGGGGGTCCAGCCCCAGCATTTT. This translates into CASSLIGGVQPQHF.

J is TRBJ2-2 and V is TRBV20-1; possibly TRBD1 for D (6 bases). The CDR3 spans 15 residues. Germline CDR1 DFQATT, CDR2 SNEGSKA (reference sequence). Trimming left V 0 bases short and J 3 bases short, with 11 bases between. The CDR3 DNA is TGCAGTGCTAGAGATTTAGAGGGGGACACCGGGGAGCTGTTTTTT. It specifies CSARDLEGDTGELFF.

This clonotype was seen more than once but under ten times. CDR3 in amino acids: CASSRIAGSGETQYF. The CDR3 DNA follows: TGCGCCAGCAGCCGAATAGCGGGGTCCGGGGAGACCCAGTACTTC. The V gene is TRBV4-1, the J gene TRBJ2-5, with TRBD2 matching 8 bases. Germline V CDR1 and CDR2: MGHRA, YSYEKL. V lost 4 bases and J lost 5; bases outside the gene matches: 9. CDR3 size: 15 residues.

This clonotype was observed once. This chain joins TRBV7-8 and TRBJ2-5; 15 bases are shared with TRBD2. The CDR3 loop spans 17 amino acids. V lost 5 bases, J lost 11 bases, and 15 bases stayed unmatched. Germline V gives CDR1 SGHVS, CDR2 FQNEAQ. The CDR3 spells CASSLGLAGGLSYGQYF. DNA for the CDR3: TGTGCCAGCAGCCTGGGACTAGCGGGGGGTCTCTCCTACGGGCAGTACTTC.

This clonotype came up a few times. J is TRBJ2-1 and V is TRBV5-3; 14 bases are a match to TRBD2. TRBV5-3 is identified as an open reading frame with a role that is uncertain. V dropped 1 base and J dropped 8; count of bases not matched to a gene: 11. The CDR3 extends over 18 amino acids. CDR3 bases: TGTGCCAGAAGCTTGTGGACTAGCGGGAGGTATACAGGGCATGAGCAGTTCTTC. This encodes CARSLWTSGRYTGHEQFF.

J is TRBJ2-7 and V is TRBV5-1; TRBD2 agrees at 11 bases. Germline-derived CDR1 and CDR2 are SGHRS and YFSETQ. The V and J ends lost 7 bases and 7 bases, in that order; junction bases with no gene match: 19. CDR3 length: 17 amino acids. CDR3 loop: CASSRSSLAGGLKEQYF. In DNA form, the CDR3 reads TGCGCCAGCTCTAGGAGCTCCCTAGCGGGAGGACTGAAGGAGCAGTACTTC. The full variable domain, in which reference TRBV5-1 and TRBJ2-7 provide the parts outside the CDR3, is KAGVTQTPRYLIKTRGQQVTLSCSPISGHRSVSWYQQTPGQGLQFLFEYFSETQRNKGNFPGRFSGRQFSNSRSEMNVSTLELGDSALYLCASSRSSLAGGLKEQYFGPGTRLTVT.

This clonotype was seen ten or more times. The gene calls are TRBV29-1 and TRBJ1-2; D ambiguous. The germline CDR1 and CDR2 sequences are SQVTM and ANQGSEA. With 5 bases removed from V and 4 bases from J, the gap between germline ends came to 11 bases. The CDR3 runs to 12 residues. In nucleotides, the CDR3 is TGCAGCGTTACCGACGGTGTCTATGGCTACACCTTC. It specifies CSVTDGVYGYTF.

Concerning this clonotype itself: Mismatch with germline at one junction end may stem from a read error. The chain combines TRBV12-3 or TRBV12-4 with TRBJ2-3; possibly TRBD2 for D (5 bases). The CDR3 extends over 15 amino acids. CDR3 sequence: CASSFQSGSTDAQYF. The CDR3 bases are TGTGCCAGCAGTTTTCAGTCTGGGAGCACAGATGCGCAGTATTTT.

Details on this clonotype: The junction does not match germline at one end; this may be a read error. CDR3 region: CANSSGQGIGQYF. CDR3 in DNA: TGTGCCAACAGTTCGGGACAGGGTATCGGGCAGTACTTC. The chain combines TRBV27 with TRBJ2-4, with 9 bases fitting TRBD1. The germline gives CDR1 MNHEY, CDR2 SMNVEV (reference sequence). CDR3 size: 13 residues.

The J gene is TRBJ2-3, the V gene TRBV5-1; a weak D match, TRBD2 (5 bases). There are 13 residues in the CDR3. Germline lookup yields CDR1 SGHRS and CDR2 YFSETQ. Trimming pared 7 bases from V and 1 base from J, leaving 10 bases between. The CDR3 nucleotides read TGCGCCAGCGTCTTGAGGGGCACAGATACGCAGTATTTT. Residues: CASVLRGTDTQYF.

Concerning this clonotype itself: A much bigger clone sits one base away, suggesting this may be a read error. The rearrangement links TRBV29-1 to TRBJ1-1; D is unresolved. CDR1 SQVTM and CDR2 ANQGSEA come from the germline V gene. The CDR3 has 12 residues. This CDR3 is CGAPEVGSMAFF. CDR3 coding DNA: TGCGGCGCCCCCGAAGTGGGTAGTATGGCTTTCTTT.

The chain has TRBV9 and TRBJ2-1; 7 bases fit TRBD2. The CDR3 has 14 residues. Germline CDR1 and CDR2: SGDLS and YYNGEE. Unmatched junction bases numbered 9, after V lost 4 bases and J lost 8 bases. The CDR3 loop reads CASSPFTSDDEQFF. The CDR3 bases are TGTGCCAGCAGCCCTTTTACTAGCGACGATGAGCAGTTCTTC.

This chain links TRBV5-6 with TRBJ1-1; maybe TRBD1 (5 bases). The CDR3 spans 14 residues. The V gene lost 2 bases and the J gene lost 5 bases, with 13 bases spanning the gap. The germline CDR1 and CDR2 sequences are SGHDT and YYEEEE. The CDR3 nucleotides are TGTGCCAGCAGCTTCGGTCAGGGTAAAACTGAAGCTTTCTTT. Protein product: CASSFGQGKTEAFF.

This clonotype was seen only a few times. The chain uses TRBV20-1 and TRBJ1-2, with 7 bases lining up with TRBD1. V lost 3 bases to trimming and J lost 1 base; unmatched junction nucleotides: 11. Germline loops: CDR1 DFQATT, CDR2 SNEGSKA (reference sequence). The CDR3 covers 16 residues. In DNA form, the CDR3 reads TGCAGTGCTAGGTTTCAGGGGGAACACGATAACTATGGCTACACCTTC. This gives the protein CSARFQGEHDNYGYTF.

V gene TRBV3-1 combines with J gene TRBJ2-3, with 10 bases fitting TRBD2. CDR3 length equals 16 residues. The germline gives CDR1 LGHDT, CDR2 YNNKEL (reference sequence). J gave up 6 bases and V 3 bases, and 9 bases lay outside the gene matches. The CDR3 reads CASSHEPGLAYDTQYF. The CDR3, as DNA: TGTGCCAGCAGCCATGAACCGGGACTAGCGTATGATACGCAGTATTTT.